This TCR beta chain is drawn from a study of shared clonotypes between healthy human individuals. Profiling relied on immunoSEQ multiplex PCR, and the TCRdb table lists in-frame clones only, not all of them. The data contain 2.3 million or so clones, more than 80% of them singletons. This CDR3 is built from 13 residues. Germline CDR1 and CDR2: SGHAT and FQNNGV. Trimming pared 6 bases from V and 0 bases from J, leaving 6 bases between. Each sample came from a Caucasian adult donor living in Nashville, Tennessee. This TCR was sampled from a man between 18 and 29 years old in good health. Some clones in this sample may be carry-over from other donors' samples. What was sequenced was naive CD4+ T cells from PBMCs. Subset in this sample: CD45RA+ positively selected. The rearrangement joins TRBV11-2 to TRBJ1-3; D is uncertain. The CDR3 nucleotides are TGTGCCAGCAGAAGAGTCTCTGGAAACACCATATATTTT. Translated: CASRRVSGNTIYF.